This TCR beta chain was found in a study of T cells expressing NK-cell markers. TCRdb re-called the 5' RACE reads; every CDR3 protein appears as one record, without DNA. Its table lists a few hundred thousand distinct CDR3 sequences. This CDR3 spans 15 amino acids. Germline loops: CDR1 KGHDR, CDR2 SFDVKD. Specimen: blood T cells: a sorted CD56 or NKG2C T cell subset, CD4+ or CD8+ T cells, or bulk PBMC T cells (not recorded which). J is TRBJ2-3 and V is TRBV24-1; checking the TCRdb D call of TRBD1 is not possible without DNA. This TCR came from a woman between 45 and 60 years old in good health. CDR3 protein: CATSDPGTATDTQYF.